The 10 T cell receptor beta chains listed next were all sequenced from one sample in a study of blood T cell repertoires in COVID-19. Assay used: immunoSEQ multiplex PCR; TCRdb lists only in-frame clones, some missing. The sample has approximately 220,000 clones, roughly 84% seen once. The sequencing sample was made of PBMCs or T cells enriched from blood (not recorded which). These receptors were collected from a woman aged 40 to 55 who had recovered from COVID-19.

The chain uses TRBV9 and TRBJ2-7, with 15 bases matching TRBD2. The V gene's germline CDR1 is SGDLS and CDR2 YYNGEE. The CDR3 totals 22 residues. The J segment lost 0 bases and the V segment lost 0 bases, leaving 16 bases of the junction unmatched. CDR3 loop: CASSVGAAPGTSGRILSYEQYV. DNA for the CDR3: TGTGCCAGCAGCGTAGGGGCAGCCCCCGGGACTAGCGGGAGGATCCTCTCCTACGAGCAGTACGTC.

This chain joins TRBV7-9 and TRBJ2-1, with a weak D call TRBD1 (6 bases). The germline V gene has CDR1 SEHNR and CDR2 FQNEAQ (reference sequence). The CDR3 has 14 amino acids. The germline V and J ends were trimmed by 5 bases and 6 bases, with 14 bases remaining between them. The CDR3 protein is CASSPRTAPNEQFF. Written as DNA, the CDR3 is TGTGCCAGCAGCCCCCGGACAGCACCCAATGAGCAGTTCTTC.

The chain joins TRBV28 to TRBJ2-3; 8 nucleotides line up with TRBD2. The V segment lost 5 bases and the J segment 2 bases; nucleotides outside the gene matches: 6. CDR1 and CDR2 (germline): MDHEN, SYDVKM. The CDR3 extends over 15 amino acids. The CDR3 loop reads CASSPSGSHTDTQYF. The CDR3 DNA follows: TGTGCCAGCAGTCCAAGCGGGAGTCACACAGATACGCAGTATTTT.

V usage is TRBV3-1 (or the pseudogene TRBV3-2) and J usage is TRBJ2-5; the match to TRBD1 covers 7 bases. Germline CDR1 LGHDT, CDR2 YNNKEL (reference sequence). V shed 0 bases, J shed 6 bases, and the junction held 7 bases outside the gene matches. The CDR3 runs to 15 residues. The CDR3: CASSQETGLVQTQYF. CDR3 nucleotides: TGTGCCAGCAGCCAAGAGACAGGGTTGGTACAGACCCAGTACTTC.

The rearrangement joins TRBV27 to TRBJ1-2; D possibly corresponds to TRBD1 (5 bases). Germline V gene data show CDR1 as MNHEY and CDR2 as SMNVEV (reference sequence). V lost 6 bases and J 3 bases, leaving 17 bases between the germline ends. The CDR3 contains 15 residues. The CDR3 loop reads CASSPGYRGDYGYTF. CDR3 nucleotides: TGTGCCAGCAGCCCAGGGTATCGAGGCGACTATGGCTACACCTTC.

In this sample, this clone turned up a few times. This chain uses TRBV25-1 with TRBJ2-1; 8 nucleotides agree with TRBD2. The CDR3 extends over 15 amino acids. Germline V gene lookup returns CDR1 MGHDK and CDR2 SYGVNS. The junction had 6 bases not matched to a gene; V was cut back by 1 base and J by 7 bases. CDR3 bases: TGTGCCAGCAGTGAATTTGCGGGAGGTAGAAATGAGCAGTTCTTC. It is translated as CASSEFAGGRNEQFF.

The table lists this clone with a count of one. The V gene is TRBV9, the J gene TRBJ2-1; 7 bases fit TRBD2. This CDR3 has 15 residues. Germline CDR1 is SGDLS and CDR2 is YYNGEE. Unmatched junction bases numbered 5, after V lost 5 bases and J lost 0 bases. The DNA of the CDR3 is TGTGCCAGCAGGCCTGGACTAGGCTCCTACAATGAGCAGTTCTTC. This encodes CASRPGLGSYNEQFF.

This chain joins TRBV6-6 and TRBJ2-1, with TRBD1 identical over 9 bases. CDR3 length: 14 amino acids. CDR1 and CDR2 from the germline V gene are MNHNY and SVGAGI (reference sequence). CDR3 amino acids: CASRDRESYNEQFF. The CDR3 coding sequence is TGTGCATCCCGGGACAGGGAGTCCTACAATGAGCAGTTCTTC.

Points on this clone: Because the CDR3 is missing its conserved closing phenylalanine or tryptophan, this is likely a read error. Because the CDR3's place on the DNA is in doubt, the DNA is left out and the CDR3 is given as listed by TCRdb. The chain recombines TRBV6-6 with TRBJ2-4; the tabulated D call, TRBD2, remains unverified against the DNA. The CDR3 sequence runs 16 residues, both termini included. The germline V gene has CDR1 MNHNY and CDR2 SVGAGI (reference sequence). Here the CDR3 reads CASSWGGAGGPAPFPV.

V is TRBV4-2 and J is TRBJ2-1; 8 bases fit TRBD2. J lost 5 bases, V lost 0 bases, and 6 bases had no gene match. The CDR3 has 16 amino acids. CDR1 and CDR2 (germline): LGHNA, YNFKEQ. CDR3 loop: CASSQESGRGHNEQFF. The CDR3, as DNA: TGTGCCAGCAGCCAAGAGAGCGGGAGAGGCCACAATGAGCAGTTCTTC.